The 11 T cell receptor beta chains below come from one sample, sequenced in a study of technical replicates of blood from a handful of donors. Using immunoSEQ multiplex PCR, the repertoire was profiled, and TCRdb retains in-frame clones only, with some absent. The data show 15,000 or so clones, 80% to 90% seen once. The sequencing input was PBMCs. Receptor source: a human donor in good health.

The chain uses TRBV27 and TRBJ2-2; TRBD2 aligns across 7 bases. This CDR3 has 16 amino acids. Germline V gene lookup returns CDR1 MNHEY and CDR2 SMNVEV (reference sequence). The junction had 10 bases not matched to a gene; V was cut back by 4 bases and J by 5 bases. CDR3 DNA sequence: TGTGCCAGCAGTTCCCACCCGACTAGCCAAACCGGGGAGCTGTTTTTT. This translates into CASSSHPTSQTGELFF.

The V call is TRBV5-1, the J call TRBJ2-1, with TRBD2 as a possible D gene (5 bases). V was trimmed by 0 bases and J by 0 bases, leaving 7 bases between them. CDR3 length equals 15 residues. The germline gives CDR1 SGHRS, CDR2 YFSETQ. CDR3 in DNA: TGCGCCAGCAGCTTGGGGACTTCCTCCTACAATGAGCAGTTCTTC. It codes for CASSLGTSSYNEQFF. Together with reference TRBV5-1 and TRBJ2-1, the CDR3 gives the full variable domain: KAGVTQTPRYLIKTRGQQVTLSCSPISGHRSVSWYQQTPGQGLQFLFEYFSETQRNKGNFPGRFSGRQFSNSRSEMNVSTLELGDSALYLCASSLGTSSYNEQFFGPGTRLTVL.

The chain links TRBV10-1 to TRBJ2-5; D not certain. The length of the CDR3 is 13 residues. V was shortened by 4 bases and J by 1 base, with 7 bases between the two germline ends. Germline V gene data show CDR1 as WNHNN and CDR2 as SYGVQD (reference sequence). CDR3 sequence reads: CASSGRPQETQYF. For the CDR3, the DNA is TGCGCCAGCAGTGGCAGGCCCCAAGAGACCCAGTACTTC.

The chain joins TRBV1 to TRBJ2-5; no DNA check was done on the table's D call, TRBD2. TRBV1 constitutes a pseudogene. The CDR3 consists of 21 residues. The DNA for the CDR3 is TGCACCAGCAGCCAAGAGGTTGAGAGACTAGCGGGAGGGACGAATCAAGAGACCCAGTACTTC. Protein sequence: CTSSQEVERLAGGTNQETQYF.

The chain has TRBV6-5 and TRBJ1-2, with D unresolved. CDR1 MNHEY and CDR2 SVGAGI come from the germline V gene. V lost 0 bases, J lost 8 bases, and 16 bases lay in between. CDR3 length: 15 amino acids. The CDR3 bases are TGTGCCAGCAGTTACTCGATGTCAGTTTCGTTGGGCTACACCTTC. It encodes CASSYSMSVSLGYTF.

The J gene is TRBJ2-3, the V gene TRBV9, with D tentatively TRBD2 (6 bases). Germline V lookup: CDR1 SGDLS, CDR2 YYNGEE. Trimming pared 0 bases from V and 1 base from J, leaving 15 bases between. The CDR3 spans 17 residues. The CDR3 reads CASSVAPPGDGTDTQYF. The CDR3 bases are TGTGCCAGCAGCGTAGCCCCCCCGGGGGACGGCACAGATACGCAGTATTTT.

The chain has TRBV7-3 and TRBJ2-1, with 13 bases lining up with TRBD2. V lost 0 bases, J lost 5 bases, and 4 bases stayed unmatched. Germline V gives CDR1 SGHTA, CDR2 FQGTGA. This CDR3 is 17 amino acids long. The CDR3 sequence: CASSLTGTSGDHNEQFF. In DNA, the CDR3 is TGTGCCAGCAGCTTAACCGGGACTAGCGGGGACCACAATGAGCAGTTCTTC.

This clone was detected only once. The rearrangement links TRBV27 to TRBJ2-3; 11 bases map to TRBD2. After removal of 2 bases from V and 2 bases from J, the junction contained 6 bases not matched to a gene. The CDR3 extends over 17 amino acids. The germline gives CDR1 MNHEY, CDR2 SMNVEV (reference sequence). The CDR3 DNA follows: TGTGCCAGCAGTTTACCGACTAGCGGGACCACCACAGATACGCAGTATTTT. It encodes CASSLPTSGTTTDTQYF.

This chain links TRBV30 with TRBJ2-5, with D perhaps TRBD1 (6 bases). Germline lookup yields CDR1 GTSNPN and CDR2 SVGIG (reference sequence). V lost 4 bases, J lost 2 bases, and 11 bases lay in between. The CDR3 length is 13 residues. For the CDR3, the DNA is TGTGCCTGGACGACAGGCCAGCAAGAGACCCAGTACTTC. Its translation: CAWTTGQQETQYF.

The chain recombines TRBV21-1 with TRBJ2-7; the table's TRBD1 call for D was not verified on the DNA. TRBV21-1 is listed as a pseudogene. The CDR3 runs 13 residues. The CDR3 is CASSKKTGGEQYF. CDR3 sequence (DNA): TGTGCCAGCAGCAAAAAGACAGGGGGCGAGCAGTACTTC.

The chain uses TRBV11-2 and TRBJ2-1; TRBD2 is a possible D gene (5 bases). The CDR3 totals 15 residues. V was pared by 0 bases and J by 0 bases, with 6 bases between. The V gene's germline CDR1 is SGHAT and CDR2 FQNNGV. In DNA, the CDR3 is TGTGCCAGCAGCTTAGAGGGGAGCTCCTACAATGAGCAGTTCTTC. Translated: CASSLEGSSYNEQFF.